The 9 T cell receptor beta chains below all came from one sample that was sequenced in a study of circulating CD8 cells and anti-PD-1 response in melanoma. Each library started from 15 ng of total RNA using the QIAseq Immune Repertoire TCR panel. TCRdb recomputed calls from the reads with MiXCR, one row per CDR3 protein. The table lists some 1,300 distinct CDR3 sequences, roughly 5.6% of them singletons. From live CD3+CD8+TCRalphabeta+ cells, four PD-1 and/or TIGIT subsets were sorted. This specimen consisted of CD8+ T cells from PBMCs, obtained at baseline or after one month of anti-PD-1 therapy (not recorded which). These receptors came from a human donor with melanoma.

This clonotype is medium-sized by share. CDR3 in amino acids: CASKDREFYGSPLHF. In DNA, the CDR3 is TGTGCCAGCAAGGACAGGGAGTTTTATGGTTCACCCCTCCACTTT. The chain has TRBV19 and TRBJ1-6; 8 bases agree with TRBD1. Germline CDR1 and CDR2: LNHDA and SQIVND (reference sequence). V lost 9 bases to trimming and J lost 9 bases; unmatched junction nucleotides: 13. The CDR3 length is 15 residues.

This clonotype rates as medium-sized. V and J are TRBV9 and TRBJ2-3; TRBD1 is a possible D gene (6 bases). Trimming left V 0 bases short and J 0 bases short, with 14 bases between. CDR1 and CDR2 (germline): SGDLS, YYNGEE. The CDR3 loop spans 17 amino acids. CDR3 region: CASSVAAGESSTDTQYF. The CDR3 DNA follows: TGTGCCAGCAGCGTAGCTGCAGGGGAATCTAGCACAGATACGCAGTATTTT. Combining the CDR3 with reference TRBV9 and TRBJ2-3 gives the whole variable domain DSGVTQTPKHLITATGQRVTLRCSPRSGDLSVYWYQQSLDQGLQFLIQYYNGEERAKGNILERFSAQQFPDLHSELNLSSLELGDSALYFCASSVAAGESSTDTQYFGPGTRLTVL.

Sample share makes this clonotype medium-sized (0.01 to 0.1%). This chain uses TRBV27 with TRBJ2-7; no firm D call. Per the germline V gene, CDR1 is MNHEY and CDR2 is SMNVEV (reference sequence). The CDR3 runs 13 residues. V was trimmed by 0 bases and J by 0 bases, leaving 3 bases between them. In nucleotides, the CDR3 is TGTGCCAGCAGTTTATCGGTCTCCTACGAGCAGTACTTC. Amino acids: CASSLSVSYEQYF.

The table lists this clonotype with a few counts. The rearrangement joins TRBV19 to TRBJ2-2; D gene unclear. This CDR3 region has 13 residues. Germline CDR1 is LNHDA and CDR2 is SQIVND (reference sequence). Between the trimmed V and J ends, which lost 6 bases and 4 bases, there was a span of 9 bases. CDR3 in amino acids: CASRIASTGELFF. The CDR3 DNA reads TGTGCCAGTAGGATCGCTAGCACCGGGGAGCTGTTTTTT.

This clonotype was recorded a few times. The chain has TRBV19 and TRBJ2-7; D remains unclear. The germline gives CDR1 LNHDA, CDR2 SQIVND (reference sequence). Trimming left V 8 bases short and J 2 bases short, with 16 bases between. There are 14 residues in the CDR3. The CDR3: CASAFQWTTYEQYF. The CDR3 region has the DNA TGTGCCAGTGCCTTTCAGTGGACCACCTACGAGCAGTACTTC.

This clonotype counts as medium-sized. The genes are TRBV24-1 and TRBJ2-2; the D gene could be TRBD1 or TRBD2 (6 bases each). This CDR3 comprises 14 residues. The germline CDR1 and CDR2 sequences are KGHDR and SFDVKD. Between the trimmed V and J ends, which lost 7 bases and 4 bases, there was a span of 12 bases. The CDR3 here is CATRQGGGTGELFF. CDR3 coding DNA: TGTGCCACCAGACAGGGAGGTGGCACCGGGGAGCTGTTTTTT.

This clonotype is categorized as medium-sized (0.01 to 0.1%). CDR3 DNA sequence: TGTGCCATCGGACTAGCGAGCTACAATGAGCAGTTCTTC. Translated, it gives CAIGLASYNEQFF. The chain employs TRBV2 and TRBJ2-1; 9 nucleotides match TRBD2. Unmatched junction bases numbered 4, after V lost 10 bases and J lost 3 bases. The germline CDR1 and CDR2 sequences are SNHLY and FYNNEI. The CDR3 has 13 amino acids.

This clonotype rates as medium-sized. In nucleotides, the CDR3 is TGTGCCAGCAGCATCCCTAGCGGGGGGATCAAAATAACCACAGATACGCAGTATTTT. The encoded protein is CASSIPSGGIKITTDTQYF. The chain is built from TRBV21-1 and TRBJ2-3; the table's D call, TRBD2, was not checked against the DNA. TRBV21-1 is a documented pseudogene. This CDR3 is 19 amino acids long.

This clonotype qualifies as medium-sized. The chain has TRBV25-1 and TRBJ1-1, with D possibly matching TRBD1 (5 bases). The V end was cut by 6 bases, the J end by 3 bases, with 11 bases between. Germline V gene data show CDR1 as MGHDK and CDR2 as SYGVNS. The length of the CDR3 is 13 residues. The CDR3 here is CASRDTGDTEAFF. CDR3 DNA sequence: TGTGCCAGCAGGGACACAGGCGACACTGAAGCTTTCTTT.